Presented here are 31 T cell receptor beta chains from one specimen sequenced in a study of early T cells in non-severe SARS-CoV-2 infection. TCRdb re-derived calls from the 5' RACE reads in MiXCR, one entry per CDR3 protein. The sample gives 55,000 or so distinct CDR3 sequences, 6.6% of which show up once; roughly 6% is in the top ten. The input for sequencing was whole blood, taken at baseline. These TCRs come from an adult who was a healthcare worker with PCR-confirmed SARS-CoV-2 infection or an uninfected control (not recorded which).

This clonotype was observed many times. V usage is TRBV7-9 and J usage is TRBJ1-2; D is uncertain. Per the germline V gene, CDR1 is SEHNR and CDR2 is FQNEAQ (reference sequence). V was shortened by 3 bases and J by 4 bases, with 9 bases between the two germline ends. CDR3 length equals 13 residues. CDR3 sequence (DNA): TGTGCCAGCAGCTTCGAGAGTCGCTATGGCTACACCTTC. It encodes CASSFESRYGYTF.

This clonotype appeared many times. The chain recombines TRBV19 with TRBJ2-5; TRBD1 might be the D (5 bases). Trimming took 5 bases from V and 0 from J, leaving 10 bases between them. Germline V lookup: CDR1 LNHDA, CDR2 SQIVND (reference sequence). This CDR3 region has 14 residues. The CDR3 region has the DNA TGTGCCAGTAGTCCCACAGGCTACCAAGAGACCCAGTACTTC. Residues: CASSPTGYQETQYF.

This clonotype occurred a few times. This rearrangement joins TRBV30 to TRBJ2-5; unclear D gene. Germline CDR1 is GTSNPN and CDR2 is SVGIG (reference sequence). V was clipped by 0 bases and J by 7 bases, with 15 bases between them. CDR3 length: 14 residues. The CDR3 DNA follows: TGTGCCTGGAGTGTTCCAGGAGCTTTCGGGACCCAGTACTTC. This codes for CAWSVPGAFGTQYF.

This clonotype appeared many times. CDR3 region: CASSQDPGLKETQYF. The CDR3 DNA is TGCGCCAGCAGCCAAGACCCCGGACTGAAAGAGACCCAGTACTTC. This chain links TRBV4-3 with TRBJ2-5, with a tentative D call TRBD2 (5 bases). Between the trimmed V and J ends, which lost 0 bases and 3 bases, there was a span of 11 bases. This CDR3 is built from 15 residues. The germline CDR1 and CDR2 sequences are LGHNA and YSLEER.

The rearrangement links TRBV6-6 to TRBJ1-2; D is unclear. CDR1 MNHNY and CDR2 SVGAGI come from the germline V gene (reference sequence). Trimming shortened V by 0 bases and J by 4 bases, and 12 bases separated the two germline ends. The CDR3 is 15 amino acids. CDR3 in amino acids: CASSYSGQASYGYTF. The CDR3 coding sequence is TGTGCCAGCAGTTACTCAGGGCAGGCAAGCTATGGCTACACCTTC.

DNA for the CDR3: TGTGCCAGCAGCCCCTCCGTGACAACGACAGATACGCAGTATTTT. Residues: CASSPSVTTTDTQYF. The V gene is TRBV5-6, the J gene TRBJ2-3; D gene ambiguous. Germline values: CDR1 SGHDT, CDR2 YYEEEE. The CDR3 totals 15 residues. Deletions cut 4 bases from V and 3 bases from J, with 15 bases between.

This clonotype was seen a few times. This rearrangement joins TRBV4-3 to TRBJ2-5; 8 nucleotides line up with TRBD2. CDR1 and CDR2 from the germline V gene are LGHNA and YSLEER. The CDR3 length is 16 residues. V was clipped by 0 bases and J by 4 bases; unmatched bases: 7. In nucleotides, the CDR3 is TGCGCCAGCAGCCAAGATCTCAGCGGGGGACGAGAGACCCAGTACTTC. It encodes CASSQDLSGGRETQYF.

V gene TRBV14 combines with J gene TRBJ2-7, with TRBD1 matching over 12 bases. Trimming at V came to 3 bases and at J to 4 bases, leaving 7 bases not matched to a gene. The CDR3 contains 16 residues. Germline CDR1 is SGHDN and CDR2 is FVKESK. CDR3 protein: CASSHIGDRGLYEQYF. CDR3 DNA sequence: TGTGCCAGCAGCCACATTGGGGACAGGGGGCTTTACGAGCAGTACTTC. The full variable domain, completed using reference TRBV14 and TRBJ2-7, is EAGVTQFPSHSVIEKGQTVTLRCDPISGHDNLYWYRRVMGKEIKFLLHFVKESKQDESGMPNNRFLAERTGGTYSTLKVQPAELEDSGVYFCASSHIGDRGLYEQYFGPGTRLTVT.

The rearrangement joins TRBV7-2 to TRBJ2-7; D might be TRBD1 (5 bases). Per germline, CDR1 SGHTA and CDR2 FQGNSA. The length of the CDR3 is 16 residues. The V end lost 0 bases, the J end lost 3 bases, and 15 bases lay between the germline ends. CDR3 in amino acids: CASSLAPPGLDYEQYF. CDR3 DNA: TGTGCCAGCAGCTTAGCGCCCCCAGGGCTAGACTACGAGCAGTACTTC.

The chain has TRBV12-3 or TRBV12-4 and TRBJ2-7; 8 bases agree with TRBD1. The CDR3 consists of 14 residues. J was trimmed by 5 bases and V by 2 bases; bases with no gene match: 5. The CDR3 DNA follows: TGTGCCAGCAGTTTATATGCAGGGGGCAACGAGCAGTACTTC. Translating it yields CASSLYAGGNEQYF.

V usage is TRBV7-2 and J usage is TRBJ1-6; 11 bases agree with TRBD1. After removal of 5 bases from V and 6 bases from J, the junction contained 9 bases not matched to a gene. The CDR3 is 17 residues long. CDR1 and CDR2 from the germline V gene are SGHTA and FQGNSA. CDR3 in DNA: TGTGCCAGCAGCCCTCTGGACAGGGGGCTCCGTAATTCACCCCTCCACTTT. Protein product: CASSPLDRGLRNSPLHF.

This clonotype was counted ten times or more. The chain uses TRBV7-9 and TRBJ2-6; no definite D call. The CDR3 is made up of 18 amino acids. Germline CDR1 and CDR2: SEHNR and FQNEAQ (reference sequence). Between the trimmed V and J ends, which lost 1 base and 0 bases, there was a span of 13 bases. The CDR3 spells CASSLGLRRSSGANVLTF. The CDR3, as DNA: TGTGCCAGCAGCTTAGGGCTACGCAGAAGCTCTGGGGCCAACGTCCTGACTTTC.

A few counts support this clonotype. V gene TRBV12-3 or TRBV12-4 combines with J gene TRBJ1-5; TRBD1 agrees at 7 bases. Germline trimming cut 8 bases from V and 6 bases from J; bases unmatched to any gene: 10. There are 14 residues in the CDR3. The CDR3 reads CASRDSLASQPQHF. The CDR3, as DNA: TGTGCCAGCCGGGACAGCCTGGCTAGTCAGCCCCAGCATTTT.

This clonotype appeared a few times. This sequence joins TRBV7-2 and TRBJ2-7; TRBD1 might be the D (6 bases). The CDR3 length is 14 residues. Germline CDR1 reads SGHTA; CDR2 reads FQGNSA. Trimming shortened V by 6 bases and J by 2 bases, and 14 bases separated the two germline ends. Written as DNA, the CDR3 is TGTGCCAGCAGTTTCCAGGGGATCCCCTACGAGCAGTACTTC. It codes for CASSFQGIPYEQYF.

This clonotype was counted at least ten times. CDR3 residues: CASTLTGTSWNTEAFF. The CDR3 DNA reads as TGTGCCAGCACCTTGACAGGGACATCCTGGAACACTGAAGCTTTCTTT. The chain combines TRBV6-4 with TRBJ1-1, with TRBD1 matching over 7 bases. In germline, CDR1 is MRHNA, CDR2 SNTAGT. Trimming at V came to 7 bases and at J to 1 base, leaving 12 bases not matched to a gene. This CDR3 has 16 residues.

In this sample, this clonotype turned up many times. J is TRBJ2-1 and V is TRBV7-2; D possibly uses TRBD1 or TRBD2 (6 bases each). Looked up from germline, CDR1 is SGHTA and CDR2 is FQGNSA. The CDR3 covers 15 residues. V shed 2 bases and J shed 7 bases, with 15 bases lying between them. The CDR3 region is CASSLQSGGGNEQFF. CDR3 DNA: TGTGCCAGCAGCTTACAATCCGGGGGCGGGAATGAGCAGTTCTTC.

This clonotype has just a few counts. The genes are TRBV7-6 and TRBJ2-7; 7 nucleotides agree with TRBD1. Germline trimming cut 4 bases from V and 7 bases from J; bases unmatched to any gene: 19. The CDR3 totals 17 residues. CDR1 SGHVS and CDR2 FNYEAQ come from the germline V gene. The CDR3, as DNA: TGTGCCAGCAGCTCCCCTTTTCAGCTTAGACAGGGTTGGGAGCAGTACTTC. It translates to CASSSPFQLRQGWEQYF.

The chain recombines TRBV2 with TRBJ2-7; D remains ambiguous. This CDR3 comprises 11 residues. Germline CDR1 SNHLY, CDR2 FYNNEI. The germline V and J ends were trimmed by 4 bases and 7 bases, with 8 bases remaining between them. The CDR3 DNA sequence: TGTGCCAGCAGTGTGGTGGATGAGCAGTACTTC. It specifies CASSVVDEQYF.

The chain employs TRBV18 and TRBJ1-2; TRBD1 agrees at 7 bases. The CDR3 runs 18 residues. Looked up from germline, CDR1 is KGHSH and CDR2 is LQKENI. With V trimmed by 3 bases and J by 2 bases, 15 bases remained unmatched. CDR3 bases: TGTGCCAGCTCACCTCAACTTTGGGACAGAAAATTAAACTATGGCTACACCTTC. Translated, it gives CASSPQLWDRKLNYGYTF. Complete variable domain (other parts from reference TRBV18 and TRBJ1-2): NAGVMQNPRHLVRRRGQEARLRCSPMKGHSHVYWYRQLPEEGLKFMVYLQKENIIDESGMPKERFSAEFPKEGPSILRIQQVVRGDSAAYFCASSPQLWDRKLNYGYTFGSGTRLTVV.

Many counts were recorded for this clonotype. The chain recombines TRBV7-2 with TRBJ1-1; D perhaps matches TRBD1 (5 bases). The CDR3 runs 14 residues. The V and J ends lost 5 bases and 9 bases respectively, with 19 bases between them. Looked up from germline, CDR1 is SGHTA and CDR2 is FQGNSA. For the CDR3, the DNA is TGTGCCAGCAGCCCAGACTGGGGGAGGAGAAAAGCTTTCTTT. It yields the protein CASSPDWGRRKAFF.

This clonotype was seen ten or more times. The V call is TRBV7-2, the J call TRBJ1-1; D is possibly TRBD1 (6 bases). The germline gives CDR1 SGHTA, CDR2 FQGNSA. V shed 3 bases and J shed 11 bases, with 13 bases lying between them. The CDR3 is made up of 12 amino acids. CDR3: CASSFQGLRAFF. DNA for the CDR3: TGTGCCAGCAGCTTCCAGGGGTTGAGGGCTTTCTTT.

This clonotype was observed many times. The CDR3 DNA sequence: TGCGCCAGCCTTCTACGTGAAACCCAGTACTTC. Protein sequence: CASLLRETQYF. This chain joins TRBV10-2 and TRBJ2-5; D is unresolved. Germline CDR1 reads WSHSY; CDR2 reads SAAADI. The CDR3 consists of 11 residues. V lost 8 bases, J lost 8 bases, and 12 bases lay in between.

The sample holds many counts of this clonotype. V gene TRBV6-4 combines with J gene TRBJ2-3; maybe TRBD1 (5 bases). The V end was cut by 3 bases, the J end by 4 bases, with 14 bases between. CDR1 MRHNA and CDR2 SNTAGT come from the germline V gene. The CDR3 is 15 amino acids. As DNA, the CDR3 is TGTGCCAGCAGTGATCCCCAGGGTGCGGCAGATACGCAGTATTTT. Encoded protein: CASSDPQGAADTQYF.

The sample holds many counts of this clonotype. CDR3 loop: CASISGTSGTLQISYEQYF. The CDR3, as DNA: TGTGCCAGCATTTCAGGGACTAGCGGGACTCTTCAGATCTCCTACGAGCAGTACTTC. This chain joins TRBV28 and TRBJ2-7; 13 bases align to TRBD2. The CDR3 extends over 19 amino acids. Germline V gene data show CDR1 as MDHEN and CDR2 as SYDVKM. V lost 7 bases and J lost 0; bases outside the gene matches: 15.

The chain links TRBV29-1 to TRBJ2-3, with 8 bases aligning to TRBD2. Unmatched junction bases numbered 10, after V lost 5 bases and J lost 3 bases. The length of the CDR3 is 15 residues. Germline V gives CDR1 SQVTM, CDR2 ANQGSEA. CDR3 nucleotide sequence: TGCAGCGTTCGTGTTAGCGGGGCGCTTACAGATACGCAGTATTTT. Its protein product is CSVRVSGALTDTQYF.

This clonotype was detected only a few times. The CDR3 DNA follows: TGTGCCAGCAGTACGGGACAGCTCTCCTACGAGCAGTACTTC. The encoded protein is CASSTGQLSYEQYF. This rearrangement joins TRBV5-4 to TRBJ2-7, with TRBD1 matching 7 bases. Germline lookup yields CDR1 SGHNT and CDR2 YYREEE (reference sequence). CDR3 length: 14 amino acids. V was pared by 5 bases and J by 0 bases, with 5 bases of the junction left unmatched.

This clonotype was seen repeatedly, ten times or more. The rearrangement links TRBV4-1 to TRBJ2-1; D possibly corresponds to TRBD2 (7 bases). CDR1 and CDR2 from the germline V gene are MGHRA and YSYEKL. The CDR3 spans 16 residues. V lost 2 bases and J 6 bases, leaving 17 bases between the germline ends. CDR3 in DNA: TGCGCCAGCAGCCAAAAGGAGGCAGGGGAGGGCAATGAGCAGTTCTTC. Translated: CASSQKEAGEGNEQFF.

Only one count was recorded for this clonotype. A much larger clone differs by one base, so this may be a read error. This chain connects TRBV7-9 to TRBJ2-3, with 12 positions matching TRBD2. This CDR3 is 16 amino acids long. The germline V gene has CDR1 SEHNR and CDR2 FQNEAQ (reference sequence). The trim removed 7 bases at V and 4 bases at J, leaving 9 bases unmatched. The CDR3 DNA reads TGTGCCAGCAACTTTCTAGCGGGGGGGCCACCAGATACGCAGTATTTT. It encodes CASNFLAGGPPDTQYF.

The V gene is TRBV28, the J gene TRBJ2-3; TRBD1 agrees at 8 bases. CDR3 size: 16 residues. CDR1 is MDHEN and CDR2 is SYDVKM in the germline V gene. J was trimmed by 2 bases and V by 1 base; bases with no gene match: 5. The CDR3 nucleotides read TGTGCCAGCAGTTTATCGACAGGGGCCCCCACAGATACGCAGTATTTT. Protein sequence: CASSLSTGAPTDTQYF.

J is TRBJ2-7 and V is TRBV7-3; 7 positions match TRBD1. V trimming: 0 bases; J trimming: 0 bases; junction bases outside the gene matches: 17. From germline, CDR1 is SGHTA and CDR2 FQGTGA. The CDR3 is 20 amino acids. CDR3 sequence (DNA): TGTGCCAGCAGCTTAACGAAATCCCTTGGGGACAGTGAATACTCCTACGAGCAGTACTTC. This gives the protein CASSLTKSLGDSEYSYEQYF.

This clonotype was recorded at least ten times. This chain connects TRBV7-2 to TRBJ2-3, with 8 bases lining up with TRBD2. The CDR3 runs 13 residues. Germline-derived CDR1 and CDR2 are SGHTA and FQGNSA. After removal of 3 bases from V and 9 bases from J, the junction contained 5 bases not matched to a gene. The DNA for the CDR3 is TGTGCCAGCAGCTTGGGACGCGGGGGGACGCAGTATTTT. It codes for CASSLGRGGTQYF.